One T cell receptor beta chain is described in this entry. Its target is unknown. This CDR3 contains 14 residues. Germline CDR1 reads MDHEN; CDR2 reads SYDVKM. V lost 7 bases, J lost 5 bases, and 12 bases lay in between. The investigators reverse transcribed all of the isolated RNA, so they sequenced expressed TCRB transcripts. The data were produced by immunoSEQ multiplex PCR, yet TCRdb's version contains in-frame clones alone and is incomplete. This table has approximately 260,000 clones, about 20% appearing once. The entry originates in a study of beta chain features in type 1 diabetes. General observations from the study: Type 1 diabetes patients had moderately but significantly shorter TCRB CDR3s in all four CD4+ subsets. Highly expressing activated T cells could be over-counted with a cDNA template. VDJ junctions from patients with type 1 diabetes contained fewer insertions and more deletions. The study notes PCR might favor shorter templates equally in patients and controls.

The V call is TRBV28, the J call TRBJ1-6; D may be TRBD1 (6 bases). This receptor was identified in a woman aged 40-49 years with type 1 diabetes. Sequencing was done on a sample of naive CD4+ T cells from blood. CDR3 DNA sequence: TGTGCCAGCACCCCCGGGACAAATAATTCACCCCTCCACTTT. Its translation: CASTPGTNNSPLHF.